These 10 T cell receptor beta chains share one sample of origin, sequenced in a study of blood T cell repertoires in COVID-19. The repertoire was sequenced with immunoSEQ multiplex PCR; TCRdb's copy has only in-frame clones and lacks some. The table includes fewer than 95,000 clones, more than 80% detected once. The sequenced sample was peripheral blood. The receptors were sampled from a man aged 45-65 years with active or convalescent COVID-19.

The chain couples TRBV6-6 to TRBJ2-7, with D possibly being TRBD1 (6 bases). Trimming pared 4 bases from V and 0 bases from J, leaving 16 bases between. CDR3 length: 16 residues. Germline CDR1 MNHNY, CDR2 SVGAGI (reference sequence). The CDR3 loop reads CASSWSTGPISYEQYF. DNA of the CDR3: TGTGCCAGCAGTTGGTCAACAGGGCCAATCTCCTACGAGCAGTACTTC.

This clone has more than one count but fewer than ten. This sequence joins TRBV4-2 and TRBJ2-7, with 10 bases identical to TRBD2. CDR3 length: 15 residues. The V gene end was trimmed by 4 bases and the J gene end by 4 bases; junction bases not matched to a gene: 7. Per germline, CDR1 LGHNA and CDR2 YNFKEQ. The CDR3 coding sequence is TGTGCCAGCAGCCCTTTAGCGGGGGGCTATTACGAGCAGTACTTC. It is translated as CASSPLAGGYYEQYF.

The chain employs TRBV7-2 and TRBJ2-5; D is undetermined. Germline V gene lookup returns CDR1 SGHTA and CDR2 FQGNSA. This CDR3 has 13 amino acids. Trimming removed 5 bases at V and 5 bases at J, with 12 bases between. CDR3 residues: CASSPQVAETQYF. The CDR3, as DNA: TGTGCCAGCAGCCCTCAGGTCGCGGAGACCCAGTACTTC.

J is TRBJ1-1 and V is TRBV7-8, with a weak D call TRBD1 (6 bases). Trimming stripped 5 bases from V and 8 bases from J, with 9 bases between. This CDR3 has 11 amino acids. The germline V gene has CDR1 SGHVS and CDR2 FQNEAQ. CDR3 residues: CASSLGQEAFF. The CDR3 coding sequence is TGTGCCAGCAGCCTTGGACAGGAAGCTTTCTTT.

The J gene is TRBJ1-2, the V gene TRBV5-6; D remains unclear. V gave up 2 bases and J gave up 7 bases, with 27 bases separating them. This CDR3 comprises 18 residues. Per germline, CDR1 SGHDT and CDR2 YYEEEE. The CDR3 DNA reads TGTGCCAGCAGCTTTGACCTGGAGGATAGGAGGCGGTTGGGTGGCTACACCTTC. Translation gives CASSFDLEDRRRLGGYTF.

The CDR3 coding sequence is TGTGCCTGCCACCAGGGTGGGTATGGCTACACCTTC. This translates into CACHQGGYGYTF. The rearrangement uses TRBV6-5 and TRBJ1-2, with a possible D match to TRBD1 (5 bases). This CDR3 comprises 12 residues. CDR1 MNHEY and CDR2 SVGAGI come from the germline V gene. V was cut by 11 bases and J by 5 bases, with 15 bases left in between.

The chain has TRBV28 and TRBJ1-1, with no clear D. V gave up 2 bases and J gave up 4 bases, with 11 bases separating them. The V gene's germline CDR1 is MDHEN and CDR2 SYDVKM. The CDR3 is 14 residues long. The CDR3 nucleotides read TGTGCCAGCAGTTTAGCGGGTTTAGGCACTGAAGCTTTCTTT. Encoded protein: CASSLAGLGTEAFF.

This clone was seen more than once but under ten times. This rearrangement joins TRBV3-1 (or the pseudogene TRBV3-2) to TRBJ2-2; possibly TRBD1 for D (5 bases). The ends were cut back, 2 bases at V and 4 bases at J, with 8 bases in the middle. The germline V gene encodes CDR1 LGHDT and CDR2 YNNKEL (reference sequence). The CDR3 sequence is 14 residues long. Here the CDR3 DNA reads TGTGCCAGCAGCCAACAGGGTTTCACCGGGGAGCTGTTTTTT. Translation: CASSQQGFTGELFF.

The gene calls are TRBV27 and TRBJ1-1; D perhaps matches TRBD1 (6 bases). V was shortened by 2 bases and J by 1 base, with 8 bases between the two germline ends. The CDR3 loop spans 14 amino acids. Per germline, CDR1 MNHEY and CDR2 SMNVEV (reference sequence). The CDR3 reads CASSLQGRNTEAFF. Here the CDR3 DNA reads TGTGCCAGCAGTTTACAGGGGAGGAACACTGAAGCTTTCTTT.

The chain recombines TRBV7-2 with TRBJ1-1; tentatively, D is TRBD1 (5 bases). This CDR3 has 15 residues. V lost 5 bases to trimming and J lost 2 bases, with 15 bases between them. CDR1 is SGHTA and CDR2 is FQGNSA in the germline V gene. Written as DNA, the CDR3 is TGTGCCAGCAGCGTACGGGCGGGGCGTAACACTGAAGCTTTCTTT. Protein product: CASSVRAGRNTEAFF.